This T cell receptor (beta chain) was captured in a study of cytomegalovirus exposure and HLA in healthy donors. This clone showed up just once. Its matching antigen is unknown. The primer mix had 60 Vbeta and 13 Jbeta primers. Here immunoSEQ multiplex PCR was the method, and the copy in TCRdb shows in-frame clones only, minus some. The sample yields 110,000 to 150,000 clones, around 79% seen once. Overall study findings and caveats: Earlier analysis found most TCR beta V segments productive about 87% or about 30% of the time. V- and J-gene trimming in TCR beta was tied to a missense DCLRE1C variant by an analysis performed later. The study put 150 to 200 TCR beta chains on its list as cytomegalovirus-associated. Researchers reported in a later analysis that common viral pathogens appeared linked to several top clusters.

The germline CDR1 and CDR2 sequences are MNHNS and SASEGT. V dropped 4 bases and J dropped 8 bases, with 14 bases sitting between them. CDR3 length: 13 residues. Material for sequencing was PBMCs. This chain joins TRBV6-1 and TRBJ1-1, with D tentatively TRBD1 (5 bases). The clonotype comes from a woman in her 30s in good health and CMV-seronegative. CDR3 amino acids: CASSAKWGGEAFF. CDR3 sequence (DNA): TGTGCCAGCAGTGCAAAATGGGGCGGAGAAGCTTTCTTT.